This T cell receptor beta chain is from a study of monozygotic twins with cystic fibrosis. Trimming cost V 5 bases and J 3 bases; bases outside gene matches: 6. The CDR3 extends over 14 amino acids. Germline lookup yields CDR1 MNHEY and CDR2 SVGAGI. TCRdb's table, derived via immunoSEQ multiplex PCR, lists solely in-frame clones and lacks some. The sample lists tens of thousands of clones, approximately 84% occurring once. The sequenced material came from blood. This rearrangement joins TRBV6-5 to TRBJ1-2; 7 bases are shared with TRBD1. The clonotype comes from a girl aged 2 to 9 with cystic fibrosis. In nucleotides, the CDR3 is TGTGCCAGCAGTCGACAGGGTTTCGACTATGGCTACACCTTC. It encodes CASSRQGFDYGYTF.